Detailed here is one T cell receptor (beta chain). Its target antigen remains unknown. Qualities for individual bases were not recorded, and no much larger clone is one base off. The data were taken from a study of blood T cell repertoires in COVID-19 (dated by TCRdb to 2019 to 2021). In the study overall: Collaborator samples came from the United States, Italy and Spain and covered acute and convalescent phases of COVID-19. The material from the prospective study consisted of cDNA or gDNA derived from T cells, B-cell-depleted T cells, or PBMCs. Subjects who had been exposed to COVID-19, were actively infected with it, or had recovered from it provided the deeply sampled blood TCRbeta repertoires that made up the dataset. The repertoires were released in a freely available public database intended as a resource for research on the immune response to SARS-CoV-2. The samples were drawn from the first 160 participants of the ongoing ImmuneRACE study and from about 1,200 subjects provided by 6 global collaborators. Nearly every sample came with metadata listing a de-identified subject ID, COVID-19 status, age in years and sex. HLA class I and class II types, where available, came from metadata supplied by the sample provider rather than from assay-based typing.

Whole blood was collected in K2EDTA tubes by collaborating institutions according to the institutions' own protocols. For TCRbeta analysis, collaborator samples were shipped as frozen whole blood, as isolated PBMCs, or as DNA extracted from either sample type. CDR1 and CDR2 were assigned from the germline V gene as SNHLY and FYNNEI. Including the terminal cysteine and phenylalanine, the CDR3 comprises 15 residues. Only the CDR3 part of the read is kept: 45 bases, read in frame from the first base. Trimming removed 6 bases from V and 7 bases from J; the gene matches leave 11 bases unexplained. The study at large found these results: How much clinical and demographic metadata was included differed by source and by participant, and the metadata was provided uncurated.

The immunoSEQ Assay, a bias-controlled multiplex PCR, was used to amplify TCRbeta CDR3 regions from genomic DNA. The source study handled its data this way. The number of nucleated cells in each sample was estimated from the amplification of reference gene primers within the assay. Sequence reads were collapsed and filtered to measure the absolute abundance of every unique TCRbeta CDR3 rearrangement. For each sample, productive Simpson clonality was calculated by taking the square root of Simpson's diversity index across productive rearrangements. TCRdb obtained this table from immuneACCESS and retained in-frame rearrangements with V and J assigned. These tables miss some clones; where compared with another copy, unresolved V genes account for less than half of the shortfall, and the remainder is unexplained. For V, J and clone size, that table is used; D and trimming come from the DNA. The sample profile shows roughly 80,000 clones; roughly 80% of them were found once. Approximately 12% of the sample is held by the ten biggest clonotypes.

The rearranged segments are TRBV2 and TRBJ1-5; the central 8 bases match TRBD1. The TCR originated in an older man with acute or convalescent COVID-19. Input material: peripheral blood. Here the CDR3 is given as CASRDRTGWIQPQHF. In nucleotide form, the sequence is TGTGCCAGCAGGGACCGGACAGGGTGGATCCAGCCCCAGCATTTT.